The subject of this entry is one TCR beta chain. Its antigen is unknown. The sample belongs to a study of T cells in Graves' hyperthyroidism and ophthalmopathy. General study points: Peripheral blood also featured most of the thyroid clonotypes expanded above 0.001. Median prediction lead before ophthalmopathy onset was about 6.3 months with the model.

Amplified TCR beta CDR3 regions came from RNA transcripts. Using the HTBI primer set, a first-round RT-PCR was run on the TCR CDR3. MiXCR was run by TCRdb on the multiplex PCR reads, yielding one entry per CDR3 protein. The sample lists 490,000 or so distinct CDR3 sequences, 22% occurring once. Exclusions: uncontrolled infection, other autoimmune disease, pregnancy, lactation. On the basis of clinical symptoms, serum thyroxine and TRAb, thyroid ultrasound and orbital computed tomography, diagnoses were made. Trimming cost V 2 bases and J 5 bases, with 12 bases left between them. The germline V gene has CDR1 GTSNPN and CDR2 SVGIG (reference sequence). The CDR3 consists of 13 residues.

Source material: blood. The chain employs TRBV30 and TRBJ2-5; no clear D gene. The sequence derives from a woman aged 65 to 85 with Graves' ophthalmopathy. As DNA, the CDR3 is TGTGCCTGGAGTATCCAACTTGGGGAGACCCAGTACTTC. Translation: CAWSIQLGETQYF. Together with reference TRBV30 and TRBJ2-5, the CDR3 gives the full variable domain: SQTIHQWPATLVQPVGSPLSLECTVEGTSNPNLYWYRQAAGRGLQLLFYSVGIGQISSEVPQNLSASRPQDRQFILSSKKLLLSDSGFYLCAWSIQLGETQYFGPGTRLLVL.